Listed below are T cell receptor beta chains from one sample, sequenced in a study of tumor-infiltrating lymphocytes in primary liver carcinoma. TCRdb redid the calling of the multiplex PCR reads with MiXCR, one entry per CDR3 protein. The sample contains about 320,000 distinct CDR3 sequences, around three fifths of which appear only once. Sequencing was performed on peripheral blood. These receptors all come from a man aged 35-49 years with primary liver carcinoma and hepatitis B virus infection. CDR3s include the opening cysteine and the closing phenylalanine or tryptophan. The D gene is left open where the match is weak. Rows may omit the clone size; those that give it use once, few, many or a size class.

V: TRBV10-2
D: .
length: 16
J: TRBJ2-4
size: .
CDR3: CASSDLRGAAKNIRYF
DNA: TGCGCCAGCAGTGATCTTAGGGGAGCCGCCAAAAACATTCGGTACTTC

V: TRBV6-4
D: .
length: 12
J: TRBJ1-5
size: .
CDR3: CARRGIYQPQHF
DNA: TGTGCCAGGAGAGGAATATATCAGCCCCAGCATTTT

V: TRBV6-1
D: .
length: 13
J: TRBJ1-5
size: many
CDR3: CASMGYGNQPQHF
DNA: TGTGCCAGCATGGGATATGGCAATCAGCCCCAGCATTTT

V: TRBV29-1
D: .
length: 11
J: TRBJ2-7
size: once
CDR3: CSGGHTDERYF
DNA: TGCAGCGGAGGACACACGGACGAGCGGTACTTC

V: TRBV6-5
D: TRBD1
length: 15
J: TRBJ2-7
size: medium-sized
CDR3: CASSDGTGGGYEQYF
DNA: TGTGCCAGCAGTGACGGGACAGGGGGAGGCTACGAGCAGTACTTC

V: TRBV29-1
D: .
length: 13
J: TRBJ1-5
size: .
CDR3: CSVEPKKAQPQHF
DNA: TGCAGTGTTGAACCTAAGAAGGCCCAGCCCCAGCATTTT

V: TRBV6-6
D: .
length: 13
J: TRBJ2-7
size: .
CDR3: CASRRDQTYEEYF
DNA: TGTGCCAGCAGACGAGACCAAACTTACGAGGAGTACTTC

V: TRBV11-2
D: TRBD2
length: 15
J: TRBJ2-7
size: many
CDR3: CASSPGLAGGYEQYF
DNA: TGTGCCAGCAGCCCGGGACTAGCGGGGGGCTACGAGCAGTACTTC

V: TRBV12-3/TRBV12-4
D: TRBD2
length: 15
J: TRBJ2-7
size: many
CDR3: CASSPGTSGSYEQYF
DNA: TGTGCCAGCAGTCCTGGGACTAGCGGGAGCTACGAGCAGTACTTC

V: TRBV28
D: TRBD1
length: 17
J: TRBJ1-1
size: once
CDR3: CASSSHRGAIGDTEAFF
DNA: TGTGCCAGCAGTTCACACAGGGGGGCGATTGGTGACACTGAAGCTTTCTTT

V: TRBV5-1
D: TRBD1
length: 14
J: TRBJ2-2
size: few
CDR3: CASRQGAATGELFF
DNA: TGCGCCAGTCGACAGGGGGCGGCCACCGGGGAGCTGTTTTTT

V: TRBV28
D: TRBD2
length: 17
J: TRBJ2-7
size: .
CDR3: CASSFWSEGTSGTEQYF
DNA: TGTGCCAGCAGTTTTTGGAGTGAAGGGACTAGCGGGACCGAGCAGTACTTC

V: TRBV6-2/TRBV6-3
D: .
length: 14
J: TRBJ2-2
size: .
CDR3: CVSSFQGNTGELFF
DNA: TGTGTCAGCAGTTTTCAGGGGAACACCGGGGAGCTGTTTTTT

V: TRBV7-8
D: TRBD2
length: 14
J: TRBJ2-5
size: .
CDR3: CASSAGRVPETQYF
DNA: TGTGCCAGCAGCGCGGGGAGGGTTCCAGAGACCCAGTACTTC

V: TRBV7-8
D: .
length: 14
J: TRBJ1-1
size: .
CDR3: CASSPLGVRTEALF
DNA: TGTGCCAGCAGCCCCCTGGGGGTTCGAACTGAAGCTCTCTTT

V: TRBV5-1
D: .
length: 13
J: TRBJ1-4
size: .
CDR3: CASSQGINEKLCF
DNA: TGCGCCAGCAGCCAGGGGATTAATGAAAAACTGTGTTTT

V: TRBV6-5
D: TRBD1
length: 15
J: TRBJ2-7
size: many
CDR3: CASSSLPGQGYEQYF
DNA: TGTGCCAGCAGTTCGCTTCCGGGACAGGGGTACGAGCAGTACTTC

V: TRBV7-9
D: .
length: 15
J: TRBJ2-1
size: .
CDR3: CASSLQGGRGDEQFF
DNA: TGTGCCAGCAGCTTACAGGGTGGAAGAGGCGATGAGCAGTTCTTC

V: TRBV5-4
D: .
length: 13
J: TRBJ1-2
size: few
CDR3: CASSLGSERFYTF
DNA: TGTGCCAGCAGCTTGGGGTCGGAACGGTTCTACACCTTC

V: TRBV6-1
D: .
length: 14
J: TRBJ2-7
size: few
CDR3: CASTPAPPSYEQYF
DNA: TGTGCCAGCACGCCGGCACCTCCCTCCTACGAGCAGTACTTC

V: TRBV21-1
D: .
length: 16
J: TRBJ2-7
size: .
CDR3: CASSPQKTGSSYEQYF
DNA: TGTGCCAGCAGCCCCCAGAAGACAGGGTCCTCCTACGAGCAGTACTTC

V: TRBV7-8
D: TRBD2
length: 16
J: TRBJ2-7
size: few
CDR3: CASSLSGGGRSYEQYF
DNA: TGTGCCAGCAGCTTATCGGGGGGAGGGAGATCCTACGAGCAGTACTTC

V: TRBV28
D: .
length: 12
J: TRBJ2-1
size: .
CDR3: CASSLALGEQFF
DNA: TGTGCCAGCAGTTTGGCGCTGGGTGAGCAGTTCTTC

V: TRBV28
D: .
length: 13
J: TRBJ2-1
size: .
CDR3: CASSPDSGYEQFF
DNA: TGTGCCAGTAGTCCGGACTCGGGTTATGAGCAGTTCTTC

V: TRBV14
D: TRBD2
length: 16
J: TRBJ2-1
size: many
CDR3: CASSQARASGRNEQFF
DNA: TGTGCCAGCAGCCAAGCGAGGGCTAGCGGTAGAAATGAGCAGTTCTTC

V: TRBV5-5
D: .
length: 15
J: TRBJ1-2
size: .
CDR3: CASSPPGAANYGYTF
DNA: TGTGCCAGCAGCCCACCTGGGGCAGCTAACTATGGCTACACCTTC

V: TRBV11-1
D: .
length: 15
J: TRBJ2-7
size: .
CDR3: CASTPYGGHYYKQYF
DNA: TGTGCCAGCACCCCCTATGGTGGGCACTATTACAAGCAATACTTC

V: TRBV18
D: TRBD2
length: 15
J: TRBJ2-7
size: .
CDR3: CASSPRREGLGEQYF
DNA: TGTGCCAGCTCACCCCGGCGGGAGGGACTGGGGGAGCAGTACTTC

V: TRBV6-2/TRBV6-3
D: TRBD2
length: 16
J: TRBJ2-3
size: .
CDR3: CASSYSGGSGTDTQYF
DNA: TGTGCCAGCAGTTACAGCGGCGGGAGTGGCACAGATACGCAGTATTTT

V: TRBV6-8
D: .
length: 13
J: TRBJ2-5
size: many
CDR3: CASRVVAEETQYF
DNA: TGTGCCAGCAGGGTAGTAGCGGAAGAGACCCAGTACTTC

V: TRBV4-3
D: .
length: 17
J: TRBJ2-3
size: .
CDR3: CVSSQDLGGWGTDTQYF
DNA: TGCGTCAGCAGTCAAGATCTTGGGGGCTGGGGCACAGATACGCAGTATTTT

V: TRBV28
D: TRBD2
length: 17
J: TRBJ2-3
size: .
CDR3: CASSWPSGRTTGDTQYF
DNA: TGTGCCAGCAGCTGGCCTAGCGGGAGGACCACAGGAGATACGCAGTATTTT

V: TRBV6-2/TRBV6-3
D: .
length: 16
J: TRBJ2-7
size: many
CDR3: CASTSRDGTPSYEQYF
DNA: TGTGCCAGCACCTCTAGGGACGGAACCCCCTCCTACGAGCAGTACTTC

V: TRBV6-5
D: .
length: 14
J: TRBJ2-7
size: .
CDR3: CASSLGKNNYEQYF
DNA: TGTGCCAGCAGTCTGGGGAAAAACAACTACGAGCAGTATTTC

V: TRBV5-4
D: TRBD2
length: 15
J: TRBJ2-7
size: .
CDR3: CASSSGTSGLYDQYF
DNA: TGTGCCAGCAGTTCCGGGACTAGCGGGCTCTACGATCAGTACTTC

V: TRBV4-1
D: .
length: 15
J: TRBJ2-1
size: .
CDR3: CASSQVRSSYNEQFF
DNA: TGCGCCAGCAGCCAAGTGAGAAGCTCCTACAATGAGCAGTTCTTC

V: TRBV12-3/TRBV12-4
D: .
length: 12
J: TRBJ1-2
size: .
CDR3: CASNLAGTGYTF
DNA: TGTGCCAGCAATTTAGCAGGGACCGGCTACACCTTC

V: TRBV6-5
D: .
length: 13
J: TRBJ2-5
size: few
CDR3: CASSSDRQETQYF
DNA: TGTGCCAGCAGTTCGGACAGACAAGAGACCCAGTACTTC

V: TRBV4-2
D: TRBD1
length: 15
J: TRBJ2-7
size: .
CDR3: CASSPYRGSSYEQYF
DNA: TGTGCCAGCAGCCCATACAGGGGGAGCTCCTACGAGCAGTACTTC

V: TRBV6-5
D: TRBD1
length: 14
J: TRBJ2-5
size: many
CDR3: CASSLPGQGRTQYF
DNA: TGTGCCAGCAGCCTGCCCGGACAGGGAAGGACCCAGTACTTC

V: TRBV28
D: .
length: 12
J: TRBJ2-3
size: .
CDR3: CASSDRLDTQYF
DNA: TGTGCCAGCAGTGACAGGCTAGATACGCAGTATTTT

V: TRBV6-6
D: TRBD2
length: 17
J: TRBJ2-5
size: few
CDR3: CASSDSTSGRAKKTQYF
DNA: TGTGCCAGCAGTGATTCGACTAGCGGGAGGGCCAAGAAGACCCAGTACTTC

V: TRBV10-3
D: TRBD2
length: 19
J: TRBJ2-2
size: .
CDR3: CAISDLEGAGATNTGELFF
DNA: TGTGCCATCAGTGACCTGGAGGGAGCGGGAGCCACGAACACCGGGGAGCTGTTCTTT

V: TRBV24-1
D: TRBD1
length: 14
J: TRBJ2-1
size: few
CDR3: CATRATGFPNEQFF
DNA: TGTGCCACCCGCGCGACAGGGTTTCCCAATGAGCAGTTCTTC

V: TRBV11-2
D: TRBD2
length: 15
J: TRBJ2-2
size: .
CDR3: CASSTGLAETGELFF
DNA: TGCGCCAGCAGCACAGGACTAGCGGAAACCGGGGAGCTGTTTTTT